Each of the 9 T cell receptor beta chains below was sequenced from the same sample in a study of OX40 agonist ivuxolimab in advanced cancers. Sequencing used immunoSEQ multiplex PCR; TCRdb keeps in-frame clones, though not all of them. The data show 120,000 or so clones, with just under 95% seen just once and roughly 0.15% held by the top ten. The starting material was CD4+ or CD8+ T cells sorted from blood, obtained in a trial of the OX40 agonist ivuxolimab. Source of these receptors: an adult with an advanced solid tumor such as melanoma, head and neck, liver or kidney cancer.

This chain connects TRBV7-3 to TRBJ1-6; D uncertain. Germline CDR1 and CDR2: SGHTA and FQGTGA. CDR3 length equals 13 residues. With 5 bases removed from V and 8 bases from J, the gap between germline ends came to 10 bases. The CDR3 DNA is TGTGCCAGCAGCAGCCGAGCGGATTCACCCCTCCACTTT. This codes for CASSSRADSPLHF.

The genes are TRBV18 and TRBJ1-2, with D perhaps matching TRBD1 (5 bases). This CDR3 comprises 13 residues. Germline values: CDR1 KGHSH, CDR2 LQKENI. Trimming stripped 2 bases from V and 4 bases from J, with 8 bases between. DNA of the CDR3: TGTGCCAGCTCACCAGTGGGGGTCTATGGCTACACCTTC. This translates into CASSPVGVYGYTF.

This clone was recorded once. The chain uses TRBV7-9 and TRBJ2-6; D gene uncertain. The V and J ends lost 5 bases and 0 bases respectively, with 11 bases between them. Germline CDR1 reads SEHNR; CDR2 reads FQNEAQ (reference sequence). This CDR3 is 16 amino acids long. The CDR3 nucleotides read TGTGCCAGCAGCCCAATTCCATACTCTGGGGCCAACGTCCTGACTTTC. Protein product: CASSPIPYSGANVLTF.

V gene TRBV21-1 combines with J gene TRBJ1-4. TRBV21-1 corresponds to a pseudogene. This CDR3 is 10 amino acids long. The CDR3 region has the DNA TGTGCCAGCAGCGATGAAAAACTGTTTTTT. It translates to CASSDEKLFF.

V is TRBV9 and J is TRBJ2-3, with unresolved D. Germline loops: CDR1 SGDLS, CDR2 YYNGEE. The CDR3 length is 15 residues. Trimming stripped 0 bases from V and 6 bases from J, with 14 bases between. CDR3 bases: TGTGCCAGCAGCGTAGACCCCTCCCAAAGGGATACGCAGTATTTT. This translates into CASSVDPSQRDTQYF.

The chain links TRBV5-6 to TRBJ2-7, with 8 nucleotides matching TRBD1. Trimming cost V 3 bases and J 2 bases; bases outside gene matches: 13. The V gene's germline CDR1 is SGHDT and CDR2 YYEEEE. This CDR3 contains 17 residues. CDR3 in DNA: TGTGCCAGCAGCTCGCACCAAGGACAGGGACTCACCTACGAGCAGTACTTC. Its translation: CASSSHQGQGLTYEQYF.

The rearrangement links TRBV30 to TRBJ1-1; D might be TRBD1 (6 bases). This CDR3 comprises 12 residues. CDR1 is GTSNPN and CDR2 is SVGIG in the germline V gene (reference sequence). With 3 bases removed from V and 4 bases from J, the gap between germline ends came to 9 bases. The CDR3 nucleotides read TGTGCCTGGAGACAGGGTTTCACTGAAGCTTTCTTT. It yields the protein CAWRQGFTEAFF.

This chain uses TRBV6-6 with TRBJ2-7; a weak D match, TRBD1 (5 bases). The V and J ends lost 0 bases and 5 bases respectively, with 5 bases between them. Germline CDR1 MNHNY, CDR2 SVGAGI (reference sequence). The CDR3 contains 12 residues. The CDR3 nucleotides read TGTGCCAGCAGTTACTCCAGGGACGAGCAGTACTTC. As protein: CASSYSRDEQYF.

The chain carries TRBV10-3 and TRBJ2-3; D perhaps matches TRBD2 (5 bases). The CDR3 extends over 13 amino acids. Germline V lookup: CDR1 ENHRY, CDR2 SYGVKD. The V gene lost 11 bases and the J gene lost 4 bases, with 16 bases spanning the gap. The CDR3 reads CAVSEGGADTQYF. The CDR3 bases are TGTGCCGTTAGTGAGGGTGGCGCAGATACGCAGTATTTT.